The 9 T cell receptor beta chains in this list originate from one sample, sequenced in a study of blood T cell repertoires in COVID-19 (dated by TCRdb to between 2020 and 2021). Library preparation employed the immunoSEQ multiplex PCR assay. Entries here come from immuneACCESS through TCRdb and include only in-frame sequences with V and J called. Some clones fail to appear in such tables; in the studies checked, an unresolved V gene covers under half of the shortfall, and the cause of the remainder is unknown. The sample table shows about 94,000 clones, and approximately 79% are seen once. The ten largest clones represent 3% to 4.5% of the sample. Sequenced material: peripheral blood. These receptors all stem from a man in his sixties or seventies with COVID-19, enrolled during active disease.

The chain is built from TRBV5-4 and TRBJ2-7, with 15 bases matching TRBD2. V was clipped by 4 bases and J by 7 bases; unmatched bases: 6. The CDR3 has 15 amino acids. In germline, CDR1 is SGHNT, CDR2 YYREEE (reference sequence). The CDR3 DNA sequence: TGTGCCAGCAGCCCCGGACTAGCGGGAGGGCCTGAGCAGTACTTC. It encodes CASSPGLAGGPEQYF.

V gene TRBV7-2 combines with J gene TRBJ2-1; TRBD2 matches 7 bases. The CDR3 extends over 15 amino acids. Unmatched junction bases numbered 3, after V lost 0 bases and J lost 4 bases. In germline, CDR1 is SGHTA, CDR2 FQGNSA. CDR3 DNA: TGTGCCAGCAGCTTAGCGGCGCGGGGGTACAATGAGCAGTTCTTC. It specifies CASSLAARGYNEQFF.

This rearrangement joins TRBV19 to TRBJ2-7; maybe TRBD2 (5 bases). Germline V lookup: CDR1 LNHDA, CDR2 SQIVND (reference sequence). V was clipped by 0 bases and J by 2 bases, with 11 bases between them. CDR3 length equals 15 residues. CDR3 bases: TGTGCCAGTAGTATAGACCCAGACGGGACCTACGAGCAGTACTTC. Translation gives CASSIDPDGTYEQYF. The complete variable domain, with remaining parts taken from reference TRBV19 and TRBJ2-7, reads DGGITQSPKYLFRKEGQNVTLSCEQNLNHDAMYWYRQDPGQGLRLIYYSQIVNDFQKGDIAEGYSVSREKKESFPLTVTSAQKNPTAFYLCASSIDPDGTYEQYFGPGTRLTVT.

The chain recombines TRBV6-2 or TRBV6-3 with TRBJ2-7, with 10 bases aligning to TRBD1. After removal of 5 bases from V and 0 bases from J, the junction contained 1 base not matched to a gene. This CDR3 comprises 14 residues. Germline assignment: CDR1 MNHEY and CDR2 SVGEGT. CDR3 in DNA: TGTGCCAGCAGTGGACAGGGGGACTCCTACGAGCAGTACTTC. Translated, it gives CASSGQGDSYEQYF.

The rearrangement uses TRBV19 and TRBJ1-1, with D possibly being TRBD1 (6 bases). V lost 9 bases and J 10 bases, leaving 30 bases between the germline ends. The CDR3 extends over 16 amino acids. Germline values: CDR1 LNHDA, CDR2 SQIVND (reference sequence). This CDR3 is CASQDPLRRDISGAFF. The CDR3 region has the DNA TGTGCCAGCCAAGATCCCCTCCGTAGGGACATTAGTGGAGCTTTCTTT.

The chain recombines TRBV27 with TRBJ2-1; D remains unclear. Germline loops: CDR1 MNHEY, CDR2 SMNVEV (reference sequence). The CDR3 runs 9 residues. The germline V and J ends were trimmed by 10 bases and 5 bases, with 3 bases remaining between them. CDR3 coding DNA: TGTGCCACCAACAATGAGCAGTTCTTC. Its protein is CATNNEQFF.

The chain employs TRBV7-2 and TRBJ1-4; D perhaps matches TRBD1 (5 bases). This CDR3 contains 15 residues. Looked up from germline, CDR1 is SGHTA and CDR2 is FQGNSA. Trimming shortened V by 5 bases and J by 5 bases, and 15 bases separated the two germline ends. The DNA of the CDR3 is TGTGCCAGCAGCCCCCGGGCGCAGGGAAATGAAAAACTGTTTTTT. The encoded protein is CASSPRAQGNEKLFF.

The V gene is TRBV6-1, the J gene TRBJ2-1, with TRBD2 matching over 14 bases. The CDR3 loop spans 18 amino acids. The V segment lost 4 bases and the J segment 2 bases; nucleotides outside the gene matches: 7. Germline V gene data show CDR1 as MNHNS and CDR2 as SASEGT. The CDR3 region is CASSGLAGGGRAYNEQFF. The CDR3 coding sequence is TGTGCCAGCAGTGGACTAGCGGGAGGGGGTCGGGCCTACAATGAGCAGTTCTTC.

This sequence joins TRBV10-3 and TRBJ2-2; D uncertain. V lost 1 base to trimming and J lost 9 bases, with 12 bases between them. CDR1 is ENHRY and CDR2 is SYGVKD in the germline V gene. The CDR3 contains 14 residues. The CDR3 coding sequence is TGTGCCATCAGTGAGTTGGGCCGAAATAGGGAGCTGTTTTTT. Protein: CAISELGRNRELFF.